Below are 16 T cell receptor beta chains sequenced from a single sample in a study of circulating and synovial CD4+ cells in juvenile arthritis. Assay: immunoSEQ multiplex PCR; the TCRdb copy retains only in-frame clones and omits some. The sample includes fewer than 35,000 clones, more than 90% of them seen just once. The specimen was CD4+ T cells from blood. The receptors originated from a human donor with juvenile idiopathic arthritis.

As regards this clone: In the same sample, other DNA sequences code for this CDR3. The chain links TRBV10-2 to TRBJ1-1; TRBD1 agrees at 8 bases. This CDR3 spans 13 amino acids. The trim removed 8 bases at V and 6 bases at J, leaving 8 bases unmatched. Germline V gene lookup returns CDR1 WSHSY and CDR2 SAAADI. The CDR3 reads CASGQGARAEAFF. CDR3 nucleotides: TGCGCCAGCGGGCAGGGGGCGCGCGCTGAAGCTTTCTTT.

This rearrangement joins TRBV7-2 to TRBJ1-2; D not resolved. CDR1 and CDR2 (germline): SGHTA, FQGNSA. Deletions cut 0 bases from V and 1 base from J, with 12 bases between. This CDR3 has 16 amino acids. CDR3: CASSLATGFLNYGYTF. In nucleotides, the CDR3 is TGTGCCAGCAGCTTAGCGACGGGATTCCTTAACTATGGCTACACCTTC.

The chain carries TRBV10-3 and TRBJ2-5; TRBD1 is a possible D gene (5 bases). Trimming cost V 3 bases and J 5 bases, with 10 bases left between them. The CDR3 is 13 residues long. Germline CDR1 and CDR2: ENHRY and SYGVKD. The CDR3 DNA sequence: TGTGCCATCAGTGAACAGGCCGGGGAGACCCAGTACTTC. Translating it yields CAISEQAGETQYF.

CDR3 DNA sequence: TGTGCCAGCGAGGCCGGGGGTAACTATGGCTACACCTTC. It is translated as CASEAGGNYGYTF. This sequence joins TRBV19 and TRBJ1-2; perhaps TRBD1 as D (5 bases). Germline CDR1 and CDR2: LNHDA and SQIVND (reference sequence). Between the trimmed V and J ends, which lost 9 bases and 1 base, there was a span of 12 bases. The CDR3 has 13 residues. Based on the CDR3 plus reference TRBV19 and TRBJ1-2, the full variable domain is DGGITQSPKYLFRKEGQNVTLSCEQNLNHDAMYWYRQDPGQGLRLIYYSQIVNDFQKGDIAEGYSVSREKKESFPLTVTSAQKNPTAFYLCASEAGGNYGYTFGSGTRLTVV.

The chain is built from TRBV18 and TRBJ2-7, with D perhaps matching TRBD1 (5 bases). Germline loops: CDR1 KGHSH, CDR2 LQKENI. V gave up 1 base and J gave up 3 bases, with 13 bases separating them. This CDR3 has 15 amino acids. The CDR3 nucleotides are TGTGCCAGCTCACCACAGGGGCATTCGAACTACGAGCAGTACTTC. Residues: CASSPQGHSNYEQYF.

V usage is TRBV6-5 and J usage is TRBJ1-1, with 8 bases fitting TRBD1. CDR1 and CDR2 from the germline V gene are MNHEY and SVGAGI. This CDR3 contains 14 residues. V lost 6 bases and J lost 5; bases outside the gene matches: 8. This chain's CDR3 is CASSLNRGMTEAFF. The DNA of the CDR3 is TGTGCCAGCAGCCTTAACAGGGGGATGACTGAAGCTTTCTTT.

In DNA form, the CDR3 reads TGTGCCAGTAGTATGGGGCAGGGCAGTCAGCCCCAGCATTTT. Translating gives CASSMGQGSQPQHF. The chain joins TRBV19 to TRBJ1-5; D perhaps matches TRBD1 (5 bases). V was cut by 3 bases and J by 6 bases, with 12 bases left in between. This CDR3 spans 14 amino acids. CDR1 LNHDA and CDR2 SQIVND come from the germline V gene (reference sequence).

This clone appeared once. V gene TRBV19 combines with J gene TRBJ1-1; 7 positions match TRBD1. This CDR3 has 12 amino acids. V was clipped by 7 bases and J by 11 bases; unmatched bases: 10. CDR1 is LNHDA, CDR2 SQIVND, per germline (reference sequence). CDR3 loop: CASNKPTGIAFF. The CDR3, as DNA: TGTGCCAGTAATAAACCGACAGGGATCGCTTTCTTT.

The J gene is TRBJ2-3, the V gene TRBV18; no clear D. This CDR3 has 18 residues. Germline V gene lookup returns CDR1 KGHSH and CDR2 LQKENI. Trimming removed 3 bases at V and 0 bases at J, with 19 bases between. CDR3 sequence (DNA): TGTGCCAGCTCACCTGGATTGTTCCGGCTAGATAGCACAGATACGCAGTATTTT. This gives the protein CASSPGLFRLDSTDTQYF.

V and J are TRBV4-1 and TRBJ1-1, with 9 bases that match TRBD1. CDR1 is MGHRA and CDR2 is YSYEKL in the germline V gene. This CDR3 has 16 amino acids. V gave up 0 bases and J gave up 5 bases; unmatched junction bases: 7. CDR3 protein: CASSQDPTGGLTEAFF. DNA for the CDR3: TGCGCCAGCAGCCAAGACCCGACAGGGGGTTTGACTGAAGCTTTCTTT.

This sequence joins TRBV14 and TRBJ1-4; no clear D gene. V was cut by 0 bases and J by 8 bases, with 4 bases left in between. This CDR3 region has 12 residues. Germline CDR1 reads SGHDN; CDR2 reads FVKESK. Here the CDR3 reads CASSQEREKLFF. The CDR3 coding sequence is TGTGCCAGCAGCCAAGAACGGGAAAAACTGTTTTTT.

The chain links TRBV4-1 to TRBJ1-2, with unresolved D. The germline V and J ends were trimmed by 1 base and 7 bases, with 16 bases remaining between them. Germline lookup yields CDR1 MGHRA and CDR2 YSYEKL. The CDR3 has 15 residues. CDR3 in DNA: TGCGCCAGCAGCCAAGGAAGGGCGGCGCGGGTTGGCTACACCTTC. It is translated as CASSQGRAARVGYTF.

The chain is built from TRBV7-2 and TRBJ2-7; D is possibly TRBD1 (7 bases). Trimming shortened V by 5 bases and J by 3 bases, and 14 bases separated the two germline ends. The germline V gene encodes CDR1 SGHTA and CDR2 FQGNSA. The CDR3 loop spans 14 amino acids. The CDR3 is CASSGGGRGYEQYF. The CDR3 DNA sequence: TGTGCCAGCAGCGGAGGGGGCCGTGGCTACGAGCAGTACTTC.

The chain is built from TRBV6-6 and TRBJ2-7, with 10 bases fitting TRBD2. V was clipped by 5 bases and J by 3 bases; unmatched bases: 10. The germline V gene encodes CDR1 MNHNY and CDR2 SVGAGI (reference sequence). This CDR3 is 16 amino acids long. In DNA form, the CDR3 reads TGTGCCAGCAGTACCTCGAGGCTAGCGGGAGACTACGAGCAGTACTTC. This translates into CASSTSRLAGDYEQYF.

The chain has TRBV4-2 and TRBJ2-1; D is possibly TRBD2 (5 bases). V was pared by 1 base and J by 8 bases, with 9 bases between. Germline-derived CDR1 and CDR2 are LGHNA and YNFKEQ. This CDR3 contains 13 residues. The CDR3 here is CASSQVRDHEQFF. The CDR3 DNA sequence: TGTGCCAGCAGCCAAGTTCGGGATCATGAGCAGTTCTTC.

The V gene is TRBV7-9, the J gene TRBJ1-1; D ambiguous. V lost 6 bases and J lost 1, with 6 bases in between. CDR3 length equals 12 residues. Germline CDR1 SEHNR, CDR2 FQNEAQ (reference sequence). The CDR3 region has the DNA TGTGCCAGCAGAAAGCAGAACACTGAAGCTTTCTTT. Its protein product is CASRKQNTEAFF.